This entry lists 2 T cell receptor beta chains sequenced from one sample in a study of T-cell reconstitution after alpha-beta-depleted transplantation in children. It was with unique molecular identifiers that the TCRbeta library was prepared. One entry per CDR3 protein results from TCRdb running MiXCR on the PCR reads. The sample has roughly 500,000 distinct CDR3 sequences; 32% are singletons. The sample consisted of PBMCs from the stem cell graft donor, taken from the stem cell graft. The source is a human donor who donated a stem cell graft to a child with aplastic anemia.

The genes are TRBV7-9 and TRBJ1-1, with a possible D match to TRBD1 (5 bases). CDR3 size: 15 residues. V lost 5 bases to trimming and J lost 1 base, with 14 bases between them. Germline-derived CDR1 and CDR2 are SEHNR and FQNEAQ (reference sequence). This CDR3 is CASSPEGRGNTEAFF. CDR3 nucleotides: TGTGCCAGCAGCCCAGAGGGACGTGGGAACACTGAAGCTTTCTTT.

The chain carries TRBV12-3 or TRBV12-4 and TRBJ1-5; TRBD1 aligns across 8 bases. Germline trimming cut 3 bases from V and 1 base from J; bases unmatched to any gene: 8. The CDR3 extends over 17 amino acids. In nucleotides, the CDR3 is TGTGCCAGCAGTTTGACAGGGGAGTTTGGGAGCAATCAGCCCCAGCATTTT. Its protein is CASSLTGEFGSNQPQHF.